The 17 T cell receptor beta chains reported below all come from one sample, sequenced in a study of blood T cell repertoires in COVID-19. This table comes from immunoSEQ multiplex PCR, and its TCRdb copy is limited to in-frame clones, with some not included. The sample consists of hundreds of thousands of clones, 75% to 90% of them appearing once. Sample: PBMCs or T cells enriched from blood (not recorded which). Every receptor here comes from a young man who had recovered from COVID-19.

This rearrangement joins TRBV19 to TRBJ1-1; D unresolved. CDR1 LNHDA and CDR2 SQIVND come from the germline V gene (reference sequence). V lost 4 bases and J lost 1, with 16 bases in between. The length of the CDR3 is 16 residues. The chain's CDR3 is CASSTRKTTGNTEAFF. The CDR3 nucleotides are TGTGCCAGTAGTACTCGAAAAACGACGGGGAACACTGAAGCTTTCTTT.

This clone appeared a few times. This chain links TRBV27 with TRBJ2-1, with TRBD2 identical over 13 bases. The CDR3 length is 15 residues. After removal of 9 bases from V and 8 bases from J, the junction contained 10 bases not matched to a gene. Germline CDR1 is MNHEY and CDR2 is SMNVEV (reference sequence). For the CDR3, the DNA is TGTGCCAGTAAACCCCGGACTAGCGGGAGCGATGAGCAGTTCTTC. Translated, it gives CASKPRTSGSDEQFF.

This sequence joins TRBV19 and TRBJ2-1; no firm D call. The CDR3 has 13 residues. Trimming cost V 7 bases and J 0 bases, with 7 bases left between them. Germline CDR1 and CDR2: LNHDA and SQIVND (reference sequence). The CDR3 sequence: CASIGSSYNEQFF. The CDR3 coding sequence is TGTGCCAGTATTGGCAGCTCCTACAATGAGCAGTTCTTC.

The V and J genes are TRBV3-1 (or the pseudogene TRBV3-2) and TRBJ2-1; 13 bases align to TRBD2. Germline V CDR1 and CDR2: LGHDT, YNNKEL (reference sequence). Germline trimming cut 3 bases from V and 6 bases from J; bases unmatched to any gene: 5. The CDR3 contains 16 residues. The CDR3 sequence is CASSQRRTSGSNEQFF. DNA of the CDR3: TGTGCCAGCAGCCAGAGACGGACTAGCGGGAGCAATGAGCAGTTCTTC.

This clone was seen repeatedly, ten times or more. This chain links TRBV10-2 with TRBJ2-1; 7 bases are a match to TRBD2. CDR3 length equals 14 residues. Trimming removed 2 bases from V and 8 bases from J; junction bases left unmatched: 6. Germline CDR1 WSHSY, CDR2 SAAADI. The CDR3 sequence is CASSENGGLYEQFF. CDR3 DNA: TGCGCCAGCAGTGAGAACGGGGGGTTATATGAGCAGTTCTTC.

The chain links TRBV12-5 to TRBJ1-6; D uncertain. V was shortened by 4 bases and J by 10 bases, with 11 bases between the two germline ends. Germline lookup yields CDR1 LGHNT and CDR2 FRNRAP. The CDR3 has 13 amino acids. The CDR3 is CASGSGLSSPLHF. CDR3 sequence (DNA): TGTGCTAGTGGTTCCGGACTGAGCTCACCCCTCCACTTT.

The V gene is TRBV28, the J gene TRBJ2-3; possible D gene TRBD1, 6 bases. Germline loops: CDR1 MDHEN, CDR2 SYDVKM. V shed 5 bases and J shed 1 base, with 10 bases lying between them. CDR3 length: 14 amino acids. The CDR3 region is CASSRAGGTDTQYF. CDR3 coding DNA: TGTGCCAGCAGTAGGGCAGGGGGCACAGATACGCAGTATTTT.

CDR3: CASSQGNRQGLSPLHF. Written as DNA, the CDR3 is TGTGCCAGCAGCCAGGGAAACAGACAGGGTCTCTCACCCCTCCACTTT. The chain links TRBV14 to TRBJ1-6; 7 positions match TRBD1. Germline lookup yields CDR1 SGHDN and CDR2 FVKESK. V lost 3 bases to trimming and J lost 10 bases; unmatched junction nucleotides: 12. CDR3 length equals 16 residues.

The chain links TRBV3-1 (or the pseudogene TRBV3-2) to TRBJ2-7; D possibly corresponds to TRBD2 (5 bases). There are 14 residues in the CDR3. Germline values: CDR1 LGHDT, CDR2 YNNKEL (reference sequence). Trimming took off 4 bases at V and 4 bases at J, with 14 bases between the two ends. The CDR3 nucleotides are TGTGCCAGCAGCCCCGGGGTTTTGGTGTACGAGCAGTACTTC. Protein: CASSPGVLVYEQYF.

The chain employs TRBV7-3 and TRBJ2-3; D is possibly TRBD2 (5 bases). V gave up 3 bases and J gave up 0 bases, with 10 bases separating them. CDR1 and CDR2 (germline): SGHTA, FQGTGA. The CDR3 consists of 15 residues. CDR3 loop: CASSFSATSTDTQYF. The DNA for the CDR3 is TGTGCCAGCAGCTTTAGCGCAACTAGCACAGATACGCAGTATTTT.

This clone was detected only a few times. CDR3 sequence (DNA): TGTGCCAGTAGTAGTCGGGAACCCGGGGAGCTGTTTTTT. This sequence encodes CASSSREPGELFF. This rearrangement joins TRBV19 to TRBJ2-2; D is possibly TRBD2 (5 bases). Germline V gene data show CDR1 as LNHDA and CDR2 as SQIVND (reference sequence). This CDR3 region has 13 residues. The V gene lost 4 bases and the J gene lost 6 bases, with 9 bases spanning the gap.

The chain combines TRBV7-9 with TRBJ2-1; D not certain. V gave up 4 bases and J gave up 6 bases, with 10 bases separating them. CDR3 size: 13 residues. The germline V gene has CDR1 SEHNR and CDR2 FQNEAQ (reference sequence). The CDR3 DNA follows: TGTGCCAGCAGCTCCCACGGTGGCAATGAGCAGTTCTTC. Translation: CASSSHGGNEQFF.

This clone appeared once. The chain recombines TRBV6-2 or TRBV6-3 with TRBJ2-3; tentative D call: TRBD2 (5 bases). The ends were cut back, 5 bases at V and 4 bases at J, with 7 bases in the middle. From germline, CDR1 is MNHEY and CDR2 SVGEGT. This CDR3 has 12 amino acids. This CDR3 is CASSKLADTQYF. CDR3 DNA: TGTGCCAGCAGTAAACTAGCAGATACGCAGTATTTT.

The rearrangement joins TRBV2 to TRBJ1-6; 9 nucleotides align to TRBD1. The V gene end was trimmed by 6 bases and the J gene end by 7 bases; junction bases not matched to a gene: 13. The CDR3 runs to 17 residues. CDR1 and CDR2 from the germline V gene are SNHLY and FYNNEI. The CDR3 loop is CASSSGQGIKMNSPLHF. CDR3 nucleotide sequence: TGTGCCAGCAGCTCGGGACAGGGTATAAAGATGAATTCACCCCTCCACTTT.

This sequence joins TRBV11-3 and TRBJ2-2, with D tentatively TRBD2 (6 bases). This CDR3 region has 14 residues. Trimming shortened V by 5 bases and J by 2 bases, and 9 bases separated the two germline ends. Germline values: CDR1 SGHNT, CDR2 YENEEA. Here the CDR3 DNA reads TGTGCCAGCAGCCCGGACTATAACACCGGGGAGCTGTTTTTT. It is translated as CASSPDYNTGELFF.

The V call is TRBV9, the J call TRBJ2-1; 11 nucleotides agree with TRBD2. Germline-derived CDR1 and CDR2 are SGDLS and YYNGEE. Trimming took 5 bases from V and 0 from J; bases not matched to a gene: 4. The CDR3 sequence is 16 residues long. The CDR3 reads CASSSSGGSSYNEQFF. CDR3 DNA sequence: TGTGCCAGCAGTTCTAGCGGGGGGAGCTCCTACAATGAGCAGTTCTTC.

The J gene is TRBJ2-2, the V gene TRBV5-8; TRBD1 matches 7 bases. The germline V gene has CDR1 SGHTS and CDR2 YDEGEE. The CDR3 length is 15 residues. Losses at the gene ends were 5 bases for V and 1 base for J; bases not matched to a gene: 5. The CDR3 protein is CASRTGTVNTGELFF. CDR3 nucleotides: TGTGCCAGCAGGACCGGGACAGTGAACACCGGGGAGCTGTTTTTT. Full variable domain (rest looked up from reference TRBV5-8 and TRBJ2-2): EAGVTQSPTHLIKTRGQQATLRCSPISGHTSVYWYQQALGLGLQFLLWYDEGEERNRGNFPPRFSGRQFPNYSSELNVNALELEDSALYLCASRTGTVNTGELFFGEGSRLTVL.